The 10 T cell receptor beta chains in this list originate from one sample, sequenced in a study of blood T cell repertoires in COVID-19. TCRdb keeps only in-frame clones here, not all; method: immunoSEQ multiplex PCR. This sample has about 180,000 clones; about 88% occur once, and the top ten carry less than 3.5%. The specimen sequenced was peripheral blood. These receptors were obtained from a woman aged 25 to 39 with active or convalescent COVID-19.

This clone was seen a handful of times. J is TRBJ1-6 and V is TRBV7-9; 9 bases are a match to TRBD1. The germline V gene has CDR1 SEHNR and CDR2 FQNEAQ (reference sequence). The CDR3 spans 14 residues. V gave up 5 bases and J gave up 7 bases; unmatched junction bases: 3. The CDR3 protein is CASSTDRGNSPLHF. CDR3 bases: TGTGCCAGCAGCACGGACAGGGGAAATTCACCCCTCCACTTT.

The V and J genes are TRBV5-6 and TRBJ2-7, with TRBD1 identical over 8 bases. Germline V gene data show CDR1 as SGHDT and CDR2 as YYEEEE. There are 13 residues in the CDR3. V shed 4 bases and J 6 bases; nucleotides not matched to a gene: 6. This CDR3 reads CASSHPTGVEQYF. The CDR3 region has the DNA TGTGCCAGCAGCCACCCGACAGGGGTCGAGCAGTACTTC.

V is TRBV5-5 and J is TRBJ1-6; 11 nucleotides align to TRBD1. Losses at the gene ends were 3 bases for V and 8 bases for J; bases not matched to a gene: 4. Germline CDR1 SGHKS, CDR2 YYEKEE (reference sequence). The CDR3 is 15 amino acids. In DNA, the CDR3 is TGTGCCAGCAGCTGGGGACAGGGGGTTGATTCACCCCTCCACTTT. This codes for CASSWGQGVDSPLHF. Full variable domain (outside the CDR3, taken from reference TRBV5-5 and TRBJ1-6): DAGVTQSPTHLIKTRGQQVTLRCSPISGHKSVSWYQQVLGQGPQFIFQYYEKEERGRGNFPDRFSARQFPNYSSELNVNALLLGDSALYLCASSWGQGVDSPLHFGNGTRLTVT.

The rearrangement joins TRBV19 to TRBJ1-2; D may be TRBD1 (6 bases). V was trimmed by 7 bases and J by 2 bases, leaving 11 bases between them. This CDR3 has 13 residues. Germline assignment: CDR1 LNHDA and CDR2 SQIVND (reference sequence). The chain's CDR3 is CASTPTGNYGYTF. CDR3 bases: TGTGCCAGTACCCCGACAGGCAACTATGGCTACACCTTC.

CDR3 amino acids: CASSARLGSGRELFF. The CDR3 DNA reads as TGTGCCAGCAGCGCCCGACTGGGCTCAGGGCGGGAGCTGTTTTTT. V and J are TRBV7-9 and TRBJ2-2; perhaps TRBD1 as D (5 bases). The V end lost 5 bases, the J end lost 9 bases, and 19 bases lay between the germline ends. The germline V gene encodes CDR1 SEHNR and CDR2 FQNEAQ (reference sequence). There are 15 residues in the CDR3.

As DNA, the CDR3 is TGTGCCAGCAGCGCCCAGGTGGACACTGAAGCTTTCTTT. Protein sequence: CASSAQVDTEAFF. The chain joins TRBV7-6 to TRBJ1-1; D is uncertain. V shed 5 bases and J shed 3 bases, with 10 bases lying between them. The CDR3 is made up of 13 amino acids. Germline V gene sequence: CDR1 SGHVS, CDR2 FNYEAQ.

This chain connects TRBV5-1 to TRBJ1-1; a possible D gene is TRBD1 (6 bases). There are 13 residues in the CDR3. Germline V gene sequence: CDR1 SGHRS, CDR2 YFSETQ. The V and J ends lost 3 bases and 4 bases respectively, with 10 bases between them. CDR3 bases: TGCGCCAGCAGCTATGGACAGATCACTGAAGCTTTCTTT. The encoded protein is CASSYGQITEAFF.

The chain links TRBV11-2 to TRBJ2-1, with TRBD2 matching over 10 bases. The V gene end was trimmed by 1 base and the J gene end by 5 bases; junction bases not matched to a gene: 8. This CDR3 is 17 amino acids long. Germline CDR1 is SGHAT and CDR2 is FQNNGV. The CDR3 coding sequence is TGTGCCAGCAGCTTAGTGGGGCTAGCGGGAGCTAACAATGAGCAGTTCTTC. Protein product: CASSLVGLAGANNEQFF.

V and J are TRBV11-3 and TRBJ2-5, with 7 bases lining up with TRBD1. The germline CDR1 and CDR2 sequences are SGHNT and YENEEA. The junction had 10 bases not matched to a gene; V was cut back by 5 bases and J by 4 bases. The CDR3 consists of 15 residues. CDR3 region: CASSATGTVTETQYF. As DNA, the CDR3 is TGTGCCAGCAGCGCCACCGGGACAGTGACAGAGACCCAGTACTTC.

The chain employs TRBV30 and TRBJ1-1; maybe TRBD1 (5 bases). CDR1 is GTSNPN and CDR2 is SVGIG in the germline V gene (reference sequence). This CDR3 is 13 amino acids long. V was clipped by 7 bases and J by 6 bases, with 18 bases between them. The DNA of the CDR3 is TGTGCCTTCCGGGCGCAGGGCGGATCTGAAGCTTTCTTT. It is translated as CAFRAQGGSEAFF.